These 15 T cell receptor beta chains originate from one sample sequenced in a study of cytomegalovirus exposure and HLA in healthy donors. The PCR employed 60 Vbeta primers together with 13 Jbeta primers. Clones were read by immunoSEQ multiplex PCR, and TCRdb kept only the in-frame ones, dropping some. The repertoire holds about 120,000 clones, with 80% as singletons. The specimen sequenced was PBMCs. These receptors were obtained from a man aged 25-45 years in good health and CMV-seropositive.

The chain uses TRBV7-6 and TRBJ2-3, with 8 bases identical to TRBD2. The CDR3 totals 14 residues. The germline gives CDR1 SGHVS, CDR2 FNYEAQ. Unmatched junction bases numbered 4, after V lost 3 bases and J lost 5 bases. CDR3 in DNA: TGTGCCAGCAGCTTCCGGGGGGGCCGAGATACGCAGTATTTT. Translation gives CASSFRGGRDTQYF.

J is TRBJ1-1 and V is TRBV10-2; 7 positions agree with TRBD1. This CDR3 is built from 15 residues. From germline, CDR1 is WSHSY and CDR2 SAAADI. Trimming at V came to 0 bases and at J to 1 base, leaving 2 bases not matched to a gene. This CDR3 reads CASSESHRGNTEAFF. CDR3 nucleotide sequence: TGCGCCAGCAGTGAGTCTCACAGGGGGAACACTGAAGCTTTCTTT.

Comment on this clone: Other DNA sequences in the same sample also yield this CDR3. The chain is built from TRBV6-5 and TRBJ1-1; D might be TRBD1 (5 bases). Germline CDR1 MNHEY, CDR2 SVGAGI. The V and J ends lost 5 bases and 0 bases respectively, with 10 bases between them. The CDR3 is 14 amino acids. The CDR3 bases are TGTGCCAGCAGTGTGACGGACATGAACACTGAAGCTTTCTTT. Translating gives CASSVTDMNTEAFF.

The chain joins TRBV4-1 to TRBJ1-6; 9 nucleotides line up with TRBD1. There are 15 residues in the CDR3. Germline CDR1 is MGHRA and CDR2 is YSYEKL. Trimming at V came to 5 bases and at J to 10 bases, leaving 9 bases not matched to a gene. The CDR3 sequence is CASSRAGTGSSPLHF. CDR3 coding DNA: TGCGCCAGCAGCAGGGCCGGGACAGGGAGCTCACCCCTCCACTTT.

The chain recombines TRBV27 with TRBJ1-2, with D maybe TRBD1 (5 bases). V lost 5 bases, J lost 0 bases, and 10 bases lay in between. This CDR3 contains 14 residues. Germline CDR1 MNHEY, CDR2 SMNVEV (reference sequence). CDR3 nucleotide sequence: TGTGCCAGCAGTCCTAGGACATCTAACTATGGCTACACCTTC. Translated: CASSPRTSNYGYTF.

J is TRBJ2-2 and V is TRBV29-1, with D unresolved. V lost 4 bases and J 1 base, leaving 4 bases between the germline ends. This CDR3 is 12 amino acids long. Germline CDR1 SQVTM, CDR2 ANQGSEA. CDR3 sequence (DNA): TGCAGCGTTGCAGGGAACACCGGGGAGCTGTTTTTT. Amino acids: CSVAGNTGELFF.

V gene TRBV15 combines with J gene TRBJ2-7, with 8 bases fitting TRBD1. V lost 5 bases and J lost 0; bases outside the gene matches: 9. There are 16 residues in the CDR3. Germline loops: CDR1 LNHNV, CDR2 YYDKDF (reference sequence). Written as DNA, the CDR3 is TGTGCCACCAGCCCCCGCAGGACAGGGAGCTCCTACGAGCAGTACTTC. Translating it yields CATSPRRTGSSYEQYF.

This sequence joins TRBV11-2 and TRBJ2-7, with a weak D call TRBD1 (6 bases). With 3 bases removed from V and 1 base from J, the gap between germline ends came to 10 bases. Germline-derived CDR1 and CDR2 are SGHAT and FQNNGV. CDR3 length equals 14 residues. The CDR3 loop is CASSFGTFSYEQYF. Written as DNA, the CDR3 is TGTGCCAGCAGCTTTGGGACATTTTCCTACGAGCAGTACTTC.

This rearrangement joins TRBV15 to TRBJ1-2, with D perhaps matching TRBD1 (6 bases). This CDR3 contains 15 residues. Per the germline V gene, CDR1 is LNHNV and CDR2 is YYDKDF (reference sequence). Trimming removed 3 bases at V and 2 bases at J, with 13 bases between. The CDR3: CATSRGRTENYGYTF. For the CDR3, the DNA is TGTGCCACCAGCAGGGGCAGGACAGAAAACTATGGCTACACCTTC.

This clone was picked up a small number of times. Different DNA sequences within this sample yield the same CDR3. The CDR3 loop reads CATRTGTGGDEQYF. For the CDR3, the DNA is TGTGCCACTCGCACGGGGACAGGGGGTGACGAGCAGTACTTC. The chain employs TRBV6-5 and TRBJ2-7; 11 bases agree with TRBD1. Germline CDR1 is MNHEY and CDR2 is SVGAGI. With 10 bases clipped from V and 5 bases from J, the junction kept 10 bases outside the gene matches. This CDR3 comprises 14 residues.

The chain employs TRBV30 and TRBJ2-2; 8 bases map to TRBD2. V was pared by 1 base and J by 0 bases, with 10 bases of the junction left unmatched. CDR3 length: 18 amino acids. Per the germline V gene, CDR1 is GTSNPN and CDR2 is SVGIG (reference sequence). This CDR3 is CAWSGYSGDFSNTGELFF. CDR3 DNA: TGTGCCTGGAGTGGATATAGCGGGGATTTCTCGAACACCGGGGAGCTGTTTTTT.

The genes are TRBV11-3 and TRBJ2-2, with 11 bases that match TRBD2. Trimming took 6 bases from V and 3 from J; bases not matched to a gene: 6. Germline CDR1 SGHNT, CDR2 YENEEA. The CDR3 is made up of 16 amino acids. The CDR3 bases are TGTGCCAGCAGGTCTACTAGCGGGGGTTACACCGGGGAGCTGTTTTTT. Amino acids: CASRSTSGGYTGELFF.

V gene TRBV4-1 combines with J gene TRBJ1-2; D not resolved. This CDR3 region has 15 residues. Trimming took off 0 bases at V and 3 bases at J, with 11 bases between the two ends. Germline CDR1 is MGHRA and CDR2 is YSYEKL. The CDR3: CASSQEDPVDYGYTF. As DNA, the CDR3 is TGCGCCAGCAGCCAAGAAGATCCGGTGGACTATGGCTACACCTTC.

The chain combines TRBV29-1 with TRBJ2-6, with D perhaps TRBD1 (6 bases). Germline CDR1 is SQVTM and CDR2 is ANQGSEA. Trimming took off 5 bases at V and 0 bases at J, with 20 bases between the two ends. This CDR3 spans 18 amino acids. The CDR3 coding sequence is TGCAGCGTTCTGTCCCACGCAGGGGTCCGCTCTGGGGCCAACGTCCTGACTTTC. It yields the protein CSVLSHAGVRSGANVLTF.

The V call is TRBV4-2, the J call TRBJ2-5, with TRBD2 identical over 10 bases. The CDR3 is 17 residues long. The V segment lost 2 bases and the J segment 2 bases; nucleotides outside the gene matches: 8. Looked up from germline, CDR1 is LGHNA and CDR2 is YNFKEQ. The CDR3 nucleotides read TGTGCCAGCAGCCAATGGTCCCGAGCGGGGGGGCAAGAGACCCAGTACTTC. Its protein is CASSQWSRAGGQETQYF.